The subject of this entry is one T cell receptor beta chain. This record belongs to a study of shared clonotypes between healthy human individuals. The CDR3 extends over 16 amino acids. J lost 5 bases, V lost 2 bases, and 9 bases had no gene match. Per germline, CDR1 SQVTM and CDR2 ANQGSEA. Several immunoSEQ plates held equal portions of the genomic DNA taken from each subset. Sequencing was performed with immunoSEQ multiplex PCR; in TCRdb, only in-frame clones are kept and a portion is missing. This table has approximately 810,000 clones, nearly 95% appearing once. Naive CD8 cells were CD45RO-negative, positively selected for CCR7, excluding terminally differentiated effector memory CD45RA+ cells. Among the donors, all were Caucasian adults who lived in Nashville, Tennessee.

Specimen: naive CD8+ T cells sorted from blood. The chain employs TRBV29-1 and TRBJ2-3; 11 nucleotides align to TRBD2. This sequence was found in a man in his thirties or forties in good health. CDR3 sequence: CSVETGTGTSGDTQYF. CDR3 bases: TGCAGCGTTGAAACCGGGACAGGGACTAGCGGAGATACGCAGTATTTT.